A single sample is the source of the 30 T cell receptor beta chains below, sequenced in a study of post-analysis software for immune sequencing data. Study results and limitations: In patients, roughly five TRBV segments were more frequent than in controls, with TRBV5-6, TRBV5-1 and TRBV20-1 among them.

No antigens are known for them. Prepared libraries of TCR beta cDNA carried unique molecular identifiers. Via MiXCR, TCRdb re-called the PCR reads, giving one row per CDR3 protein. The sample records around 500,000 distinct CDR3 sequences, less than 40% being singletons. Sample: blood. The receptor source for this set is a girl aged 2 to 17 with multiple sclerosis.

The V gene is TRBV5-6, the J gene TRBJ2-3, with D perhaps matching TRBD2 (6 bases). CDR1 and CDR2 (germline): SGHDT, YYEEEE. The CDR3 is made up of 15 amino acids. V dropped 5 bases and J dropped 3 bases, with 16 bases sitting between them. This chain's CDR3 is CASSQIPGGTDTQYF. In DNA, the CDR3 is TGTGCCAGCAGTCAAATACCCGGGGGTACAGATACGCAGTATTTT. The variable domain in full, with the rest retrieved from reference TRBV5-6 and TRBJ2-3, is DAGVTQSPTHLIKTRGQQVTLRCSPKSGHDTVSWYQQALGQGPQFIFQYYEEEERQRGNFPDRFSGHQFPNYSSELNVNALLLGDSALYLCASSQIPGGTDTQYFGPGTRLTVL.

This clonotype was found a few times. The chain carries TRBV10-3 and TRBJ2-3; 8 bases line up with TRBD2. This CDR3 comprises 14 residues. CDR1 and CDR2 (germline): ENHRY, SYGVKD. V shed 3 bases and J 6 bases; nucleotides not matched to a gene: 5. The CDR3 nucleotides are TGTGCCATCAGTGAACGGGGGGGCGGTGATACGCAGTATTTT. It is translated as CAISERGGGDTQYF.

There are many counts of this clonotype. The chain recombines TRBV10-3 with TRBJ2-5; 7 nucleotides match TRBD1. Germline V gene data show CDR1 as ENHRY and CDR2 as SYGVKD. V was pared by 4 bases and J by 2 bases, with 7 bases of the junction left unmatched. The CDR3 totals 15 residues. The CDR3 is CAISGFTGAQETQYF. Here the CDR3 DNA reads TGTGCCATCAGTGGATTTACAGGGGCTCAAGAGACCCAGTACTTC.

This clonotype showed up just a few times. This chain links TRBV20-1 with TRBJ2-5; D might be TRBD1 (6 bases). The germline V gene has CDR1 DFQATT and CDR2 SNEGSKA (reference sequence). Trimming took off 1 base at V and 0 bases at J, with 15 bases between the two ends. The CDR3 is 16 residues long. The CDR3 loop reads CSARAILDRYQETQYF. As DNA, the CDR3 is TGCAGTGCTAGAGCGATTCTCGACAGGTACCAAGAGACCCAGTACTTC.

In its sample, this clonotype was seen a few times. This chain uses TRBV20-1 with TRBJ1-2; TRBD1 might be the D (5 bases). Trimming shortened V by 6 bases and J by 4 bases, and 15 bases separated the two germline ends. Germline V gene lookup returns CDR1 DFQATT and CDR2 SNEGSKA (reference sequence). This CDR3 is built from 13 residues. CDR3 coding DNA: TGCAGTGCCGACAGCCCCGAAAGCTATGGCTACACCTTC. It specifies CSADSPESYGYTF.

The J gene is TRBJ1-1, the V gene TRBV7-9; the match to TRBD1 covers 7 bases. The CDR3 is made up of 14 amino acids. J was trimmed by 3 bases and V by 3 bases; bases with no gene match: 4. CDR1 and CDR2 (germline): SEHNR, FQNEAQ (reference sequence). CDR3 in amino acids: CASSLGQLYTEAFF. In DNA, the CDR3 is TGTGCCAGCAGCTTGGGACAGCTCTACACTGAAGCTTTCTTT.

The gene calls are TRBV3-1 and TRBJ1-2; D not resolved. Germline V gene sequence: CDR1 LGHDT, CDR2 YNNKEL (reference sequence). The CDR3 runs 13 residues. Trimming removed 0 bases at V and 4 bases at J, with 6 bases between. CDR3 in amino acids: CASSQDGPYGYTF. In DNA form, the CDR3 reads TGTGCCAGCAGCCAAGATGGGCCCTATGGCTACACCTTC.

As DNA, the CDR3 is TGTGCCAGCAGCTTAGAGGGGACAGAGAATCAGCCCCAGCATTTT. Its protein product is CASSLEGTENQPQHF. The V gene is TRBV11-2, the J gene TRBJ1-5; 7 positions match TRBD1. The germline V gene encodes CDR1 SGHAT and CDR2 FQNNGV. V lost 0 bases and J lost 4; bases outside the gene matches: 3. This CDR3 region has 15 residues.

Many counts were recorded for this clonotype. CDR3 DNA sequence: TGTGCCAGCAGCCGCGAGTTCTACGAGCAGTACTTC. It specifies CASSREFYEQYF. The rearrangement uses TRBV5-6 and TRBJ2-7; unclear D gene. This CDR3 spans 12 amino acids. Between the trimmed V and J ends, which lost 4 bases and 3 bases, there was a span of 8 bases. The germline gives CDR1 SGHDT, CDR2 YYEEEE.

This clonotype was counted a few times. The J gene is TRBJ2-5, the V gene TRBV20-1, with D possibly matching TRBD2 (5 bases). The CDR3 totals 13 residues. Germline CDR1 is DFQATT and CDR2 is SNEGSKA (reference sequence). The V and J ends lost 3 bases and 5 bases respectively, with 13 bases between them. In DNA form, the CDR3 reads TGCAGTGCTAGGTCTGGGAGTGATGAGACCCAGTACTTC. This translates into CSARSGSDETQYF.

This clonotype was observed a few times. The chain couples TRBV10-3 to TRBJ2-7; D ambiguous. Germline V gene lookup returns CDR1 ENHRY and CDR2 SYGVKD. The ends were cut back, 7 bases at V and 0 bases at J, with 10 bases in the middle. The CDR3 length is 13 residues. In DNA, the CDR3 is TGTGCCATCAAGGCCCAGGTCTCCTACGAGCAGTACTTC. It encodes CAIKAQVSYEQYF.

This clonotype has only a few counts. The genes are TRBV29-1 and TRBJ2-1; the D is unclear. Germline V gene lookup returns CDR1 SQVTM and CDR2 ANQGSEA. V lost 3 bases to trimming and J lost 2 bases, with 8 bases between them. The CDR3 loop spans 13 amino acids. The CDR3 region has the DNA TGCAGCGTTGACCTACCTACCTACAATGAGCAGTTCTTC. Translation gives CSVDLPTYNEQFF.

This clonotype has at least ten counts. The chain has TRBV7-2 and TRBJ2-6; perhaps TRBD1 as D (5 bases). Per germline, CDR1 SGHTA and CDR2 FQGNSA. V lost 1 base to trimming and J lost 0 bases, with 13 bases between them. The CDR3 is 18 amino acids. CDR3 DNA: TGTGCCAGCAGCTTAGTAGAGAGACAGATCTCTGGGGCCAACGTCCTGACTTTC. Translating gives CASSLVERQISGANVLTF.

This clonotype was counted a few times. V and J are TRBV20-1 and TRBJ2-1; D might be TRBD2 (7 bases). CDR3 length equals 13 residues. Trimming pared 4 bases from V and 5 bases from J, leaving 12 bases between. Germline V gene data show CDR1 as DFQATT and CDR2 as SNEGSKA (reference sequence). The CDR3 DNA reads as TGCAGTGCTACGAGGGGGGGCAACAATGAGCAGTTCTTC. Residues: CSATRGGNNEQFF.

This clonotype has a handful of counts. V gene TRBV20-1 combines with J gene TRBJ2-7; D possibly corresponds to TRBD1 (6 bases). The germline V and J ends were trimmed by 2 bases and 0 bases, with 14 bases remaining between them. CDR1 and CDR2 from the germline V gene are DFQATT and SNEGSKA (reference sequence). This CDR3 has 15 residues. The DNA of the CDR3 is TGCAGTGCTAGATATGTGGGCAGGGGCTCCTACGAGCAGTACTTC. It translates to CSARYVGRGSYEQYF.

The chain joins TRBV6-4 to TRBJ2-7; D ambiguous. Germline V gene sequence: CDR1 MRHNA, CDR2 SNTAGT. V lost 4 bases to trimming and J lost 2 bases, with 12 bases between them. The CDR3 is 14 residues long. CDR3 sequence (DNA): TGTGCCAGCAGTGTCCCCATTGTGACCTACGAGCAGTACTTC. Translating it yields CASSVPIVTYEQYF.

The chain employs TRBV3-1 and TRBJ2-5; weak D call: TRBD1 (6 bases). From germline, CDR1 is LGHDT and CDR2 YNNKEL (reference sequence). The CDR3 is 16 residues long. Trimming stripped 0 bases from V and 0 bases from J, with 11 bases between. The CDR3 here is CASSQDAGVYQETQYF. The CDR3 DNA sequence: TGTGCCAGCAGCCAAGATGCAGGGGTGTACCAAGAGACCCAGTACTTC.

The chain employs TRBV20-1 and TRBJ2-1; TRBD1 or TRBD2 may be the D gene (6 bases each). The length of the CDR3 is 14 residues. Germline V gene lookup returns CDR1 DFQATT and CDR2 SNEGSKA (reference sequence). Trimming left V 1 base short and J 7 bases short, with 14 bases between. The CDR3 loop is CSARGGAYGNEQFF. The CDR3 bases are TGCAGTGCTAGAGGGGGGGCCTATGGGAATGAGCAGTTCTTC.

A remark on this clonotype: Because it lacks the conserved phenylalanine or tryptophan at the end, this CDR3 is likely a read error. V gene TRBV6-1 combines with J gene TRBJ2-3; no firm D call. This CDR3 is 9 amino acids long. The germline V and J ends were trimmed by 3 bases and 8 bases, with 0 bases remaining between them. Germline V gene sequence: CDR1 MNHNS, CDR2 SASEGT. CDR3 in amino acids: CASSDTQYY. CDR3 DNA: TGTGCCAGCAGTGATACGCAGTATTAT.

This clonotype was seen a handful of times. The V and J genes are TRBV11-2 and TRBJ1-2; maybe TRBD1 (5 bases). CDR3 size: 14 residues. V was shortened by 5 bases and J by 4 bases, with 14 bases between the two germline ends. Germline CDR1 SGHAT, CDR2 FQNNGV. The CDR3 nucleotides are TGTGCCAGCAGCGCAGCGACAGATATCTATGGCTACACCTTC. Translation: CASSAATDIYGYTF.

The chain combines TRBV20-1 with TRBJ1-2, with D tentatively TRBD1 (6 bases). V was shortened by 6 bases and J by 3 bases, with 11 bases between the two germline ends. The CDR3 runs to 12 residues. CDR1 is DFQATT, CDR2 SNEGSKA, per germline (reference sequence). CDR3 DNA sequence: TGCAGTGCCCCACAGGGAGACTATGGCTACACCTTC. Protein sequence: CSAPQGDYGYTF.

The chain couples TRBV20-1 to TRBJ1-1; D call uncertain. Germline V gene lookup returns CDR1 DFQATT and CDR2 SNEGSKA (reference sequence). The CDR3 totals 14 residues. Trimming removed 0 bases at V and 0 bases at J, with 8 bases between. CDR3 residues: CSARDVHLNTEAFF. Here the CDR3 DNA reads TGCAGTGCTAGAGATGTACACTTGAACACTGAAGCTTTCTTT.

This clonotype was seen a few times. This rearrangement joins TRBV7-9 to TRBJ1-6; D is unresolved. The CDR3 has 12 residues. V lost 1 base, J lost 10 bases, and 5 bases lay in between. CDR1 is SEHNR, CDR2 FQNEAQ, per germline (reference sequence). CDR3 in amino acids: CASSLGESPLHF. The CDR3 region has the DNA TGTGCCAGCAGCTTAGGGGAGTCACCCCTCCACTTT.

V usage is TRBV7-9 and J usage is TRBJ2-1; the D is unclear. Matching the DNA end better, TRBJ2-7 makes the J call doubtful. Germline V gene data show CDR1 as SEHNR and CDR2 as FQNEAQ (reference sequence). This CDR3 comprises 10 residues. The CDR3 region has the DNA TGTGCCAGCGGGTACAATGAGCAGTACTTC. It translates to CASGYNEQYF.

There are a few counts of this clonotype. This chain joins TRBV12-3 or TRBV12-4 and TRBJ1-5; 9 bases match TRBD1. The CDR3 loop spans 19 amino acids. The junction had 18 bases not matched to a gene; V was cut back by 4 bases and J by 5 bases. CDR3 DNA sequence: TGTGCCAGCAGTTGGGGGAGGACAGGGGTGTATTTCGTCGATCAGCCCCAGCATTTT. Its protein product is CASSWGRTGVYFVDQPQHF.

This clonotype came up many times. The rearrangement uses TRBV24-1 and TRBJ2-1; perhaps TRBD1 as D (6 bases). Trimming stripped 0 bases from V and 5 bases from J, with 19 bases between. The CDR3 consists of 18 residues. From germline, CDR1 is KGHDR and CDR2 SFDVKD. The CDR3 loop is CATSDLGRQGRSDNEQFF. The CDR3 region has the DNA TGTGCCACCAGTGATTTGGGCCGGCAGGGGCGATCGGACAATGAGCAGTTCTTC.

The chain has TRBV29-1 and TRBJ1-5, with D unclear. Trimming took off 7 bases at V and 3 bases at J, with 10 bases between the two ends. CDR3 length: 12 amino acids. Germline V CDR1 and CDR2: SQVTM, ANQGSEA. This chain's CDR3 is CSAGRDNQPQHF. The CDR3 nucleotides read TGCAGCGCCGGACGGGACAATCAGCCCCAGCATTTT.

V usage is TRBV5-6 and J usage is TRBJ2-6, with TRBD1 as a possible D gene (8 bases). V gave up 3 bases and J gave up 8 bases, with 18 bases separating them. Germline values: CDR1 SGHDT, CDR2 YYEEEE. There are 16 residues in the CDR3. The CDR3 nucleotides are TGTGCCAGCAGCTATGTTACAGGGGGAGGGACCAACGTCCTGACTTTC. Its protein is CASSYVTGGGTNVLTF.

J is TRBJ1-1 and V is TRBV14; D remains unclear. The germline CDR1 and CDR2 sequences are SGHDN and FVKESK. This CDR3 contains 16 residues. Trimming took 0 bases from V and 1 from J, leaving 12 bases between them. In DNA, the CDR3 is TGTGCCAGCAGCCAAGAGGGCTACCCTGGGAACACTGAAGCTTTCTTT. As protein: CASSQEGYPGNTEAFF. Full variable domain (missing parts from reference TRBV14 and TRBJ1-1): EAGVTQFPSHSVIEKGQTVTLRCDPISGHDNLYWYRRVMGKEIKFLLHFVKESKQDESGMPNNRFLAERTGGTYSTLKVQPAELEDSGVYFCASSQEGYPGNTEAFFGQGTRLTVV.

This clonotype was recorded once. The genes are TRBV5-1 and TRBJ2-2, with 7 nucleotides matching TRBD2. The CDR3 has 17 amino acids. Germline lookup yields CDR1 SGHRS and CDR2 YFSETQ. V shed 7 bases, J shed 5 bases, and the junction held 17 bases outside the gene matches. CDR3 coding DNA: TGCGCCAGCGGAGCCTCGGAGTCCGGGACTACTACCGGGGAGCTGTTTTTT. Protein: CASGASESGTTTGELFF.